This T cell receptor beta chain comes out of a study of human versus mouse CDR3 diversity and MHC coevolution. The germline V gene has CDR1 SNHLY and CDR2 FYNNEI. The V gene end was trimmed by 6 bases and the J gene end by 7 bases; junction bases not matched to a gene: 6. The CDR3 runs 15 residues. As regards this clone: Its specificity is not known.

Data came from immunoSEQ multiplex PCR; TCRdb stores just in-frame clones and leaves some out. Here the sample spans tens of thousands of clones, around 94% being singletons. Study-wide results and limits: Approximately 1.7 million TCR beta clonotypes were estimated for humans, the largest repertoire.

The chain is built from TRBV2 and TRBJ2-1; 13 nucleotides align to TRBD2. Sequenced sample: naive CD4+ T cells from blood. Subset noted: CD45RO-negative CD62L-positive naive CD4 T cells. The receptor was isolated from a person in their sixties in good health. Here the CDR3 reads CASRKLAGGGNEQFF. CDR3 nucleotide sequence: TGTGCCAGCAGGAAACTAGCGGGAGGGGGAAATGAGCAGTTCTTC.